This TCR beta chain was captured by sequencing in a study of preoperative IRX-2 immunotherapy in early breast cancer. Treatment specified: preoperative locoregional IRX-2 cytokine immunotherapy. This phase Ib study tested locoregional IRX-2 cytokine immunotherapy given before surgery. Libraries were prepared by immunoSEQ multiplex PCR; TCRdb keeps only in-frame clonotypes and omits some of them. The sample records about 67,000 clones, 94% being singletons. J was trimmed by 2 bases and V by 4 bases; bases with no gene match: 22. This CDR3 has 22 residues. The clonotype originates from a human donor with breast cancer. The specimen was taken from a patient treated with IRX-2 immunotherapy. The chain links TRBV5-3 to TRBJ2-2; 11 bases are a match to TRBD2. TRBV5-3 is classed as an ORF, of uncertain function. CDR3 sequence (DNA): TGTGCCAGAAGCCTGCCTAGGCCACTAGCGGGGGCACCGGCGATTAACACCGGGGAGCTGTTTTTT. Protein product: CARSLPRPLAGAPAINTGELFF.